These 24 T cell receptor beta chains share one sample of origin, sequenced in a study of read filtering for tumor transcriptome and immune sequencing. The library was built from roughly 400 ng RNA with molecular barcoded adaptors for alpha/delta and beta/gamma chains. In TCRdb, the reads were re-called with MiXCR into one record per CDR3 protein. The sample records about 86,000 distinct CDR3 sequences, 12% being singletons. Sample: a population of CD138-negative cells sorted from bone marrow. These TCRs come from a donor aged 40 or over with multiple myeloma.

This clonotype came up many times. The chain recombines TRBV11-3 with TRBJ1-1, with D hard to call. The CDR3 has 14 amino acids. With 1 base removed from V and 0 bases from J, the gap between germline ends came to 6 bases. Germline V gives CDR1 SGHNT, CDR2 YENEEA. In nucleotides, the CDR3 is TGTGCCAGCAGCTTAGGGCATTTGAACACTGAAGCTTTCTTT. Translated, it gives CASSLGHLNTEAFF.

This clonotype has a count of ten or more. The chain uses TRBV20-1 and TRBJ2-7, with 14 bases aligning to TRBD2. The length of the CDR3 is 14 residues. Trimming removed 4 bases from V and 5 bases from J; junction bases left unmatched: 4. The germline V gene encodes CDR1 DFQATT and CDR2 SNEGSKA (reference sequence). The CDR3 sequence: CSAKGLAGGDEQYF. In DNA, the CDR3 is TGCAGTGCTAAAGGACTAGCGGGAGGAGACGAGCAGTACTTC.

V gene TRBV15 combines with J gene TRBJ2-1, with TRBD2 matching 8 bases. The V and J ends lost 0 bases and 4 bases, in that order; junction bases with no gene match: 8. This CDR3 is 17 amino acids long. From germline, CDR1 is LNHNV and CDR2 YYDKDF (reference sequence). CDR3 nucleotide sequence: TGTGCCACCAGCAGAGATCGGGGGGGGCTCGTTTACAATGAGCAGTTCTTC. It encodes CATSRDRGGLVYNEQFF.

Many counts were recorded for this clonotype. The rearrangement uses TRBV4-1 and TRBJ2-1; 9 positions agree with TRBD2. The germline gives CDR1 MGHRA, CDR2 YSYEKL. The CDR3 is 17 residues long. V was pared by 0 bases and J by 9 bases, with 12 bases of the junction left unmatched. CDR3 region: CASSQDWFAAGGVEQFF. CDR3 DNA sequence: TGCGCCAGCAGCCAAGATTGGTTTGCGGCGGGAGGGGTTGAGCAGTTCTTC.

This clonotype was counted many times. The chain uses TRBV29-1 and TRBJ2-5; D gene ambiguous. The CDR3 loop spans 12 amino acids. Looked up from germline, CDR1 is SQVTM and CDR2 is ANQGSEA. V was pared by 7 bases and J by 5 bases, with 14 bases between. In DNA form, the CDR3 reads TGCAGCGCCGAAGCCCCCGCGGAGACCCAGTACTTC. Translated, it gives CSAEAPAETQYF.

This clonotype was detected many times. The chain uses TRBV28 and TRBJ2-7; D remains unclear. Trimming stripped 2 bases from V and 1 base from J, with 9 bases between. Germline CDR1 MDHEN, CDR2 SYDVKM. This CDR3 is built from 14 residues. The CDR3 reads CASSLRSESYEQYF. Written as DNA, the CDR3 is TGTGCCAGCAGTTTACGATCAGAATCCTACGAGCAGTACTTC.

This clonotype was recorded at least ten times. The chain joins TRBV30 to TRBJ2-1; TRBD2 aligns across 10 bases. Trimming removed 5 bases from V and 2 bases from J; junction bases left unmatched: 0. CDR1 is GTSNPN and CDR2 is SVGIG in the germline V gene (reference sequence). The CDR3 is 13 residues long. The CDR3 loop is CAWGLAAYNEQFF. The CDR3 coding sequence is TGTGCCTGGGGACTAGCGGCCTACAATGAGCAGTTCTTC. Complete variable domain (other parts from reference TRBV30 and TRBJ2-1): SQTIHQWPATLVQPVGSPLSLECTVEGTSNPNLYWYRQAAGRGLQLLFYSVGIGQISSEVPQNLSASRPQDRQFILSSKKLLLSDSGFYLCAWGLAAYNEQFFGPGTRLTVL.

In nucleotides, the CDR3 is TGCAGTGCTACCCTCGGCGGGAGTGCCTTCGAGACCCAGTACTTC. Translation: CSATLGGSAFETQYF. The V gene is TRBV20-1, the J gene TRBJ2-5; 7 bases fit TRBD2. Unmatched junction bases numbered 13, after V lost 4 bases and J lost 5 bases. Germline V gene lookup returns CDR1 DFQATT and CDR2 SNEGSKA (reference sequence). The CDR3 has 15 residues.

This clonotype was counted ten times or more. J is TRBJ2-1 and V is TRBV20-1; D unclear. This CDR3 has 12 amino acids. The germline gives CDR1 DFQATT, CDR2 SNEGSKA (reference sequence). The germline V and J ends were trimmed by 1 base and 9 bases, with 10 bases remaining between them. The CDR3: CSARVGVGEQFF. CDR3 nucleotide sequence: TGCAGTGCTAGAGTCGGTGTGGGTGAGCAGTTCTTC.

The chain has TRBV28 and TRBJ2-7; perhaps TRBD1 as D (6 bases). The germline V gene has CDR1 MDHEN and CDR2 SYDVKM. V was pared by 5 bases and J by 2 bases, with 13 bases between. The CDR3 runs to 14 residues. The CDR3: CASSLGQQTYEQYF. The CDR3 nucleotides read TGTGCCAGCAGTCTTGGACAGCAGACCTACGAGCAGTACTTC.

There are many counts of this clonotype. The chain carries TRBV7-8 and TRBJ2-1; D remains ambiguous. The CDR3 runs 14 residues. Per the germline V gene, CDR1 is SGHVS and CDR2 is FQNEAQ. Between the trimmed V and J ends, which lost 1 base and 2 bases, there was a span of 6 bases. The CDR3 sequence: CASSLGGTYNEQFF. The CDR3 DNA follows: TGTGCCAGCAGCTTAGGGGGTACCTACAATGAGCAGTTCTTC.

This clonotype was seen many times. The J gene is TRBJ2-5, the V gene TRBV20-1, with D tentatively TRBD1 or TRBD2 (6 bases each). The CDR3 is made up of 12 amino acids. Germline V lookup: CDR1 DFQATT, CDR2 SNEGSKA (reference sequence). V shed 5 bases and J shed 5 bases, with 12 bases lying between them. The CDR3 loop is CSAPRGGETQYF. In nucleotides, the CDR3 is TGCAGTGCTCCCAGGGGAGGCGAGACCCAGTACTTC.

Of note for this clonotype: One end of the junction varies from germline; a read error may be responsible. This rearrangement joins TRBV28 to TRBJ2-2; D unclear. Germline assignment: CDR1 MDHEN and CDR2 SYDVKM. CDR3 length equals 12 residues. This CDR3 reads CVSSTPTGELFF. The CDR3, as DNA: TGTGTCAGCAGTACCCCAACCGGGGAGCTGTTTTTT.

This clonotype occurred many times. V and J are TRBV14 and TRBJ2-1; TRBD1 matches 7 bases. This CDR3 is built from 15 residues. After removal of 3 bases from V and 5 bases from J, the junction contained 7 bases not matched to a gene. Germline values: CDR1 SGHDN, CDR2 FVKESK. This chain's CDR3 is CASSQYRGFNNEQFF. CDR3 coding DNA: TGTGCCAGCAGCCAGTACAGGGGTTTCAACAATGAGCAGTTCTTC.

This clonotype has a count of ten or more. The V and J genes are TRBV6-6 and TRBJ2-3, with D possibly matching TRBD2 (5 bases). The CDR3 runs 17 residues. V was cut by 5 bases and J by 0 bases, with 18 bases left in between. Per the germline V gene, CDR1 is MNHNY and CDR2 is SVGAGI (reference sequence). The CDR3 protein is CASSRRPGSGSTDTQYF. CDR3 DNA: TGTGCCAGCAGTCGCCGACCGGGTTCGGGGAGCACAGATACGCAGTATTTT.

Details on this clonotype: A far bigger clonotype differs at one base, so this is likely a read error. The V call is TRBV6-6, the J call TRBJ2-1; 11 nucleotides match TRBD2. This CDR3 has 13 amino acids. Looked up from germline, CDR1 is MNHNY and CDR2 is SVGAGI (reference sequence). In DNA form, the CDR3 reads TGTGCCAGCAAGCTAGCGGGAGGCAATGAGCAGCTCTTC. Its translation is CASKLAGGNEQLF.

Of note for this clonotype: A read error is possible here, since a much larger clone lies one base away. V usage is TRBV20-1 and J usage is TRBJ1-5; 8 bases fit TRBD1. CDR1 is DFQATT, CDR2 SNEGSKA, per germline (reference sequence). J lost 4 bases, V lost 1 base, and 9 bases had no gene match. There are 16 residues in the CDR3. The CDR3: CSARARDRGENQPQHF. The CDR3 nucleotides are TGCAGTGCTAGAGCCAGAGACAGGGGTGAGAATCAGCCCCAGCATTTT.

Regarding this clonotype: A clone one base away is much larger, so this may be a read error. The chain couples TRBV28 to TRBJ2-1, with 9 bases lining up with TRBD1. CDR3 size: 15 residues. From germline, CDR1 is MDHEN and CDR2 SYDVKM. The CDR3 is CASSKDRGSYNGQFF. CDR3 bases: TGTGCCAGCAGTAAGGACAGGGGTAGTTACAATGGGCAGTTCTTC. The whole variable domain, filled in from reference TRBV28 and TRBJ2-1, reads DVKVTQSSRYLVKRTGEKVFLECVQDMDHENMFWYRQDPGLGLRLIYFSYDVKMKEKGDIPEGYSVSREKKERFSLILESASTNQTSMYLCASSKDRGSYNGQFFGPGTRLTVL.

This clonotype came up many times. This rearrangement joins TRBV5-1 to TRBJ2-7; unclear D gene. Per the germline V gene, CDR1 is SGHRS and CDR2 is YFSETQ. The CDR3 has 13 amino acids. V lost 0 bases and J lost 4, with 8 bases in between. The CDR3 protein is CASSLAAGYEQYF. As DNA, the CDR3 is TGCGCCAGCAGCTTGGCAGCAGGTTACGAGCAGTACTTC.

On this clonotype itself: One junction end does not reproduce the germline sequence, and a read error may be involved. The chain has TRBV29-1 and TRBJ2-1; D is possibly TRBD1 or TRBD2 (6 bases each). This CDR3 is built from 18 residues. Germline values: CDR1 SQVTM, CDR2 ANQGSEA. The CDR3 sequence: CSVELGGEWGRTHNEQIF. DNA for the CDR3: TGCAGCGTTGAACTAGGGGGAGAGTGGGGGAGGACACACAATGAGCAGATCTTC.

This clonotype was seen many times. The J gene is TRBJ1-1, the V gene TRBV6-2 or TRBV6-3; D unresolved. With 6 bases removed from V and 0 bases from J, the gap between germline ends came to 17 bases. The CDR3 is 16 amino acids. The germline CDR1 and CDR2 sequences are MNHEY and SVGEGT. CDR3: CASRNEGGVLNTEAFF. The CDR3 DNA is TGTGCCAGCAGGAACGAAGGCGGTGTACTGAACACTGAAGCTTTCTTT.

This clonotype appeared many times. The rearrangement joins TRBV5-1 to TRBJ1-6; D gene ambiguous. The V end was cut by 1 base, the J end by 0 bases, with 8 bases between. CDR3 size: 16 residues. Germline V gives CDR1 SGHRS, CDR2 YFSETQ. The CDR3, as DNA: TGCGCCAGCAGCTTGACGGCGAGCTCCTATAATTCACCCCTCCACTTT. Its translation is CASSLTASSYNSPLHF.

A note on this clonotype: A far more abundant clone sits one base away, making this likely a read error. The chain carries TRBV5-6 and TRBJ2-7; D may be TRBD1 or TRBD2 (5 bases each). Germline V CDR1 and CDR2: SGHDT, YYEEEE. The CDR3 runs to 14 residues. DNA for the CDR3: TGTGCCAGCAGCTTAGGGGACGGACGCTACGAGCTGTACTTC. It translates to CASSLGDGRYELYF.

This clonotype was detected many times. V is TRBV7-9 and J is TRBJ1-2; no clear D gene. Trimming pared 6 bases from V and 2 bases from J, leaving 7 bases between. CDR1 and CDR2 (germline): SEHNR, FQNEAQ (reference sequence). This CDR3 comprises 12 residues. CDR3 sequence (DNA): TGTGCCAGCAGTGAGACAAACTATGGCTACACCTTC. It codes for CASSETNYGYTF. Based on the CDR3 plus reference TRBV7-9 and TRBJ1-2, the full variable domain is DTGVSQNPRHKITKRGQNVTFRCDPISEHNRLYWYRQTLGQGPEFLTYFQNEAQLEKSRLLSDRFSAERPKGSFSTLEIQRTEQGDSAMYLCASSETNYGYTFGSGTRLTVV.